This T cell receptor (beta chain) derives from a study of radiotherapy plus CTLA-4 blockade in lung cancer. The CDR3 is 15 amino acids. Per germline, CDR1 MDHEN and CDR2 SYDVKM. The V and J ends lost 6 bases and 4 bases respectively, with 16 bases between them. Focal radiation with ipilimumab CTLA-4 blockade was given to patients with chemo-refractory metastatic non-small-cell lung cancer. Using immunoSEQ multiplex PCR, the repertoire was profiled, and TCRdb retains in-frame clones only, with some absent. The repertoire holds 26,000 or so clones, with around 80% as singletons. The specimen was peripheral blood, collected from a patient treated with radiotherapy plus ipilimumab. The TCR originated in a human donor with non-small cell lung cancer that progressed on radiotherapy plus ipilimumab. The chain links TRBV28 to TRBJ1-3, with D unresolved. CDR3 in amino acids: CASSSGGFWGNTIYF. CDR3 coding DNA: TGTGCCAGCAGCAGTGGCGGCTTTTGGGGAAACACCATATATTTT.